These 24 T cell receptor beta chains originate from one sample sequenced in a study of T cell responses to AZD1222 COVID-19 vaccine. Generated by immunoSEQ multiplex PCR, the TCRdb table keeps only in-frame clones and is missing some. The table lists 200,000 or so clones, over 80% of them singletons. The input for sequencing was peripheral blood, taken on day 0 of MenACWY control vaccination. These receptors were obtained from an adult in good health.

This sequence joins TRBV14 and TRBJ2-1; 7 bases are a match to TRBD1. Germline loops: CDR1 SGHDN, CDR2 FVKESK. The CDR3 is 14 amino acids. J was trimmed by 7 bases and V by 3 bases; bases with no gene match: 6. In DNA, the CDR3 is TGTGCCAGCAGCCAGGTCCCACAGGGGAATGAGCAGTTCTTC. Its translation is CASSQVPQGNEQFF.

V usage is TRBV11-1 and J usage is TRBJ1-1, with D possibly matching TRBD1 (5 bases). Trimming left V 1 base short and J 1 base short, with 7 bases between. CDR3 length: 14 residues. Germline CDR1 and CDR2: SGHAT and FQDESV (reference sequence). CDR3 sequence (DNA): TGTGCCAGCAGCTTAGGCAGGGCGAACACTGAAGCTTTCTTT. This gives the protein CASSLGRANTEAFF.

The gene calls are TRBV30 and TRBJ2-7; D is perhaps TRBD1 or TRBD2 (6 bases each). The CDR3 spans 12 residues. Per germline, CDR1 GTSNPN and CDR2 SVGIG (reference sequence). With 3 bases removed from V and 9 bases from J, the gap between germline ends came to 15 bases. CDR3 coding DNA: TGTGCCTGGAGAGTAACCAGGGGAGGGCAGTACTTC. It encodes CAWRVTRGGQYF.

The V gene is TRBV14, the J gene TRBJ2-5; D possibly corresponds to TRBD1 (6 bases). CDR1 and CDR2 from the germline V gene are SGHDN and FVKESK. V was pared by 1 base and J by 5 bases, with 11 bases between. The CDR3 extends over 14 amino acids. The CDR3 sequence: CASSQVTGRETQYF. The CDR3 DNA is TGTGCCAGCAGCCAAGTAACAGGGCGTGAGACCCAGTACTTC.

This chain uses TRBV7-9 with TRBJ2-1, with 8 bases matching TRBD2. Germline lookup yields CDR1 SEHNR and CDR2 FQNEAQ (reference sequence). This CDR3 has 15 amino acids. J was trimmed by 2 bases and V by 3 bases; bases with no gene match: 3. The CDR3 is CASSFGGAPYNEQFF. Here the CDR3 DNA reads TGTGCCAGCAGCTTCGGGGGGGCCCCCTACAATGAGCAGTTCTTC.

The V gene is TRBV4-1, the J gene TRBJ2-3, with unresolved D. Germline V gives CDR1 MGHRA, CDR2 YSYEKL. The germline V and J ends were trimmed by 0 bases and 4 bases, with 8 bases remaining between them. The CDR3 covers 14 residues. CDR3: CASSQDVVSDTQYF. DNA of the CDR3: TGCGCCAGCAGCCAAGACGTTGTGTCAGATACGCAGTATTTT.

The CDR3 DNA follows: TGTGCCAGCAGTTTATCGCAGGAAGGGGGCTACACCTTC. Amino acids: CASSLSQEGGYTF. The rearrangement uses TRBV27 and TRBJ1-2; D is undetermined. V was cut by 0 bases and J by 8 bases, with 10 bases left in between. Germline CDR1 MNHEY, CDR2 SMNVEV (reference sequence). There are 13 residues in the CDR3.

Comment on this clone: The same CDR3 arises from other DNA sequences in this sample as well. CDR3 in amino acids: CASSIAGGELFF. The CDR3 DNA follows: TGTGCCAGTAGTATCGCCGGCGGGGAGCTGTTTTTT. The chain links TRBV19 to TRBJ2-2; D is undetermined. V gave up 3 bases and J gave up 7 bases, with 6 bases separating them. The CDR3 contains 12 residues. Germline V lookup: CDR1 LNHDA, CDR2 SQIVND (reference sequence).

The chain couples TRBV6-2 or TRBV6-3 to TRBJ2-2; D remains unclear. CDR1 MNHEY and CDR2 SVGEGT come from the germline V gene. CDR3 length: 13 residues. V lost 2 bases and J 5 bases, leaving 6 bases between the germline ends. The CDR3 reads CASSYPATGELFF. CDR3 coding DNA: TGTGCCAGCAGTTACCCCGCTACCGGGGAGCTGTTTTTT.

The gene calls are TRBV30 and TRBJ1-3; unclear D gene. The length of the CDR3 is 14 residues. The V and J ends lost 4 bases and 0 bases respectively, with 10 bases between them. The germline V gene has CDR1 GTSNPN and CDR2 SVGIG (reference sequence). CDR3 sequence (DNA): TGTGCCTGGACCCACTGGCTCTCTGGAAACACCATATATTTT. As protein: CAWTHWLSGNTIYF.

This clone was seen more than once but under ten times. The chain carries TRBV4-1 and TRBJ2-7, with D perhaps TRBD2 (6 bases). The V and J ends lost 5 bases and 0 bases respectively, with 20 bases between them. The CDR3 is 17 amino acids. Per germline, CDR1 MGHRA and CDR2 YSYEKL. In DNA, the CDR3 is TGCGCCAGCAGCACCCGAAGCCCAGGAGGGAGCTCCTACGAGCAGTACTTC. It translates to CASSTRSPGGSSYEQYF.

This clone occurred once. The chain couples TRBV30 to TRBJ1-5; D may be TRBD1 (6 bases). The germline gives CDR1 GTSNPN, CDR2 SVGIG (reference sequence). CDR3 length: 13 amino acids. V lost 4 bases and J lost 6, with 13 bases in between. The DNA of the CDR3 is TGTGCCTGGAACAGGGCGGATGGTCAGCCCCAGCATTTT. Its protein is CAWNRADGQPQHF.

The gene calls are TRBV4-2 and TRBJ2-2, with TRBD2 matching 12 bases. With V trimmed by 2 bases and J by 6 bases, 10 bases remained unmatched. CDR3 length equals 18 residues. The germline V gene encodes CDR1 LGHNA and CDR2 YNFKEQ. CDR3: CASSQSSGRAGGAGELFF. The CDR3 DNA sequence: TGTGCCAGCAGCCAATCTAGCGGGAGGGCCGGTGGGGCCGGGGAGCTGTTTTTT.

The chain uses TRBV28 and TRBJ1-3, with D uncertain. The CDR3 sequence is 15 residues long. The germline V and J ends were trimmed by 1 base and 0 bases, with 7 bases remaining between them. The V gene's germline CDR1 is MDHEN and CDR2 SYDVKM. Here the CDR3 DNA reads TGTGCCAGCAGTTTATCGGGCCTCTCTGGAAACACCATATATTTT. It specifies CASSLSGLSGNTIYF. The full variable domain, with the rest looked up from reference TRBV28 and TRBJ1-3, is DVKVTQSSRYLVKRTGEKVFLECVQDMDHENMFWYRQDPGLGLRLIYFSYDVKMKEKGDIPEGYSVSREKKERFSLILESASTNQTSMYLCASSLSGLSGNTIYFGEGSWLTVV.

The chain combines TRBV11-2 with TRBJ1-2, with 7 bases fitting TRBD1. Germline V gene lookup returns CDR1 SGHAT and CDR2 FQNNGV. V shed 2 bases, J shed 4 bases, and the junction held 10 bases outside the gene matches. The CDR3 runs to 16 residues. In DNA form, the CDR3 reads TGTGCCAGCAGCTTATTTCCGGACAGGCCTCCCTATGGCTACACCTTC. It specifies CASSLFPDRPPYGYTF.

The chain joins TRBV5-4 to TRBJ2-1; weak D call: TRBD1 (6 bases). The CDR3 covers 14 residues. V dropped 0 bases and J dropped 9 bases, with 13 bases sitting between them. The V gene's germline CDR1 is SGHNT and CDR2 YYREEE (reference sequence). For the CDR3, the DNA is TGTGCCAGCAGCTTGGTGCAGGGGTCCATTGAGCAGTTCTTC. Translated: CASSLVQGSIEQFF.

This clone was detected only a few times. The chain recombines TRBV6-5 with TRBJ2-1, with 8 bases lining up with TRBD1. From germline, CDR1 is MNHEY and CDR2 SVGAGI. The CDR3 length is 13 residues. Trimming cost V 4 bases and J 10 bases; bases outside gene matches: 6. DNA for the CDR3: TGTGCCAGCAGTTCCCCGCCAGGGGGCGAGCAGTTCTTC. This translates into CASSSPPGGEQFF.

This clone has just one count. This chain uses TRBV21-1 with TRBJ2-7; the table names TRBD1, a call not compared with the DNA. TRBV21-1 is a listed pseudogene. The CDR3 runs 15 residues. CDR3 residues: CASSRTGGEEGEQYF. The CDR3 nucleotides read TGTGCCAGCAGCCGAACAGGGGGGGAGGAAGGCGAGCAGTACTTC.

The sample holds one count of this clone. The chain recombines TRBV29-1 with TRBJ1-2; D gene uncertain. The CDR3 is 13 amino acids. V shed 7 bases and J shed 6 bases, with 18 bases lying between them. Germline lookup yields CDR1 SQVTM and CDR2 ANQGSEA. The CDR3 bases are TGCAGCGGGATAAGTCCCCTAAGGGATGGCTACACCTTC. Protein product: CSGISPLRDGYTF.

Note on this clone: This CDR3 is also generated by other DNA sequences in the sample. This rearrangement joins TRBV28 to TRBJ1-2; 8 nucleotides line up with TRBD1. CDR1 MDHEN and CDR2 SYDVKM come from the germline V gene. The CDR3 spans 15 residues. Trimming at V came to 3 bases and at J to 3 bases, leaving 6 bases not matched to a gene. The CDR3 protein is CASSFSGGPDYGYTF. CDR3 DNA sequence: TGTGCCAGCAGTTTTTCAGGGGGCCCCGACTATGGCTACACCTTC.

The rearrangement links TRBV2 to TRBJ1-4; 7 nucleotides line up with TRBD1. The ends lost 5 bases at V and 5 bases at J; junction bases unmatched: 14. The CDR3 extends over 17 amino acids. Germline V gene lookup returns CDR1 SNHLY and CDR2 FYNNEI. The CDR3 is CASSRASGGLGNEKLFF. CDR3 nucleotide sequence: TGTGCCAGCAGTAGGGCCTCAGGGGGATTGGGCAATGAAAAACTGTTTTTT.

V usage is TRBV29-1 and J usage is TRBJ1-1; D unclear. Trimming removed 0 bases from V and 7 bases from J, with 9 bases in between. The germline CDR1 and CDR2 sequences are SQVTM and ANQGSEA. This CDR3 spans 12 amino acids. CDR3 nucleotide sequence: TGCAGCGTTGAAGATCGCGGGTTTGAAGCTTTCTTT. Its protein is CSVEDRGFEAFF.

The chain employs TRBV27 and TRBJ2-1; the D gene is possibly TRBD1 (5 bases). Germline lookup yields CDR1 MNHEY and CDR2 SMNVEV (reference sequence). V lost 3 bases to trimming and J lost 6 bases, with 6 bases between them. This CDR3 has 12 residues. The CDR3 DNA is TGTGCCAGCAGTTTTGACAGCAATGAGCAGTTCTTC. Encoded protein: CASSFDSNEQFF.

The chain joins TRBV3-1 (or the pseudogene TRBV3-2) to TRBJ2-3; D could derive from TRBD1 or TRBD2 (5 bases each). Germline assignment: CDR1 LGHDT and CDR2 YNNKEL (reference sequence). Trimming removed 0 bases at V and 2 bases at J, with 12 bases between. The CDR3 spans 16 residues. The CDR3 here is CASSQDMRGNTDTQYF. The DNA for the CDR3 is TGTGCCAGCAGCCAAGATATGAGGGGAAACACAGATACGCAGTATTTT.